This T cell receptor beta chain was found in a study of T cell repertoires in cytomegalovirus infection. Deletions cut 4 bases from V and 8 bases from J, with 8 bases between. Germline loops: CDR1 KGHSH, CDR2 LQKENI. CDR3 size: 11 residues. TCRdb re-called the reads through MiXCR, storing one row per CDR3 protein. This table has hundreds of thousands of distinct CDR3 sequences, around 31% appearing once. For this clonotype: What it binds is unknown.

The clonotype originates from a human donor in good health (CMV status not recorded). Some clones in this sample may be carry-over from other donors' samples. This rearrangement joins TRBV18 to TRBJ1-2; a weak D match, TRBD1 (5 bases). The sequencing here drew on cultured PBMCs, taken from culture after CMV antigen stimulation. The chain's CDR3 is CASSHRQGYTF. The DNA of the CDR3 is TGTGCCAGCTCACACAGACAGGGCTACACCTTC.